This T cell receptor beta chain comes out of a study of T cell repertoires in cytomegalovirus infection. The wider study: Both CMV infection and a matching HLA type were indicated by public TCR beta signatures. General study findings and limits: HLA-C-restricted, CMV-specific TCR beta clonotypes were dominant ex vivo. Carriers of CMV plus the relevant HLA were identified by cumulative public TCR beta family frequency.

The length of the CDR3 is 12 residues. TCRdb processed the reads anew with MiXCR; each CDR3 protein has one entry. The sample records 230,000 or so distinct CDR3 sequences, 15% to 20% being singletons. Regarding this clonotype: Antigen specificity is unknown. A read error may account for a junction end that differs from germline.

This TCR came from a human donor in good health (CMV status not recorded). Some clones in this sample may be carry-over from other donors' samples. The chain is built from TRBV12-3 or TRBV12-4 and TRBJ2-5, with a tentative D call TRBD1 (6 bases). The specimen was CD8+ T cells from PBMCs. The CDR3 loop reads CASSSGVNYWDF. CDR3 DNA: TGTGCCAGCAGTTCAGGGGTTAACTATTGGGACTTC.